This T cell receptor (beta chain) was profiled in a study of blood T cell repertoires in COVID-19. About the research overall: PBMCs, B-cell-depleted T cells, or T cells were the source of the cDNA or gDNA that made up the material.

The study assigned cohorts using participant-reported clinical history. Germline lookup yields CDR1 MGHRA and CDR2 YSYEKL. CDR3 length: 17 residues. Trimming shortened V by 0 bases and J by 6 bases, and 17 bases separated the two germline ends. Authors' methods: Reference gene primer amplification in the assay estimated nucleated cell counts. Assay used: immunoSEQ multiplex PCR; TCRdb lists only in-frame clones, some missing. Clonal size and the V and J genes are those of that table, whereas D and trimming came from the DNA. The data hold approximately 400,000 clones, with about 88% observed a single time.

Sequencing was performed on PBMCs or T cells enriched from blood (not recorded which). The clonotype comes from a woman younger than 30 who had recovered from COVID-19. V is TRBV4-1 and J is TRBJ1-4; D gene ambiguous. The CDR3 protein is CASSQDLTGSGDEKLFF. The CDR3 coding sequence is TGCGCCAGCAGCCAAGATCTGACGGGAAGCGGTGATGAAAAACTGTTTTTT.